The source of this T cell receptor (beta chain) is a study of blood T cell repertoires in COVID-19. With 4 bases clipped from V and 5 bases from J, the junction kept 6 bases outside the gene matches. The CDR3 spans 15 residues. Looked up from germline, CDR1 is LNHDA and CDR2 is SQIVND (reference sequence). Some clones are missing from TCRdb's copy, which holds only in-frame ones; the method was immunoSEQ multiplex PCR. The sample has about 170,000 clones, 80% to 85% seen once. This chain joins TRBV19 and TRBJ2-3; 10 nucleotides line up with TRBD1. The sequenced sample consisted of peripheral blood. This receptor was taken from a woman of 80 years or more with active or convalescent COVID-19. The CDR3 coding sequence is TGTGCCAGTAGTAGAAGAGGACAGGGGGTAGATACGCAGTATTTT. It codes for CASSRRGQGVDTQYF.